These T cell receptor beta chains were read from a single sample in a study of blood T cell repertoires in COVID-19. Here immunoSEQ multiplex PCR was the method, and the copy in TCRdb shows in-frame clones only, minus some. The sample records 100,000 to 150,000 clones, roughly 84% being singletons. The source material was peripheral blood. The receptors stem from a man aged 55 to 70 with acute or convalescent COVID-19. The CDR3 runs from the conserved cysteine through the conserved F or W. D genes are given only for firm matches. Expanded clones are given a class, and other clones once, few, many or no size at all.

size	D	J	V	DNA	CDR3
NA	TRBD2	TRBJ2-2	TRBV28	TGTGCCAGCGGGGACCCGGGACTAGCGGGGGGGTTTGGACAAACCGGGGAGCTGTTTTTT	CASGDPGLAGGFGQTGELFF
NA	NA	TRBJ1-6	TRBV19	TGTGCCAGTACCGCAGGGGACGATTCACCCCTCCACTTT	CASTAGDDSPLHF
once	NA	TRBJ1-4	TRBV7-9	TGTGCCAGCAGCTTAGAATCAGCAACTAATGAAAAACTGTTTTTT	CASSLESATNEKLFF
NA	NA	TRBJ2-3	TRBV3-1/TRBV3-2	TGTGCCAGCAGCCAAGTCGGAACAGGCCTCTCAGATACGCAGTATTTT	CASSQVGTGLSDTQYF
NA	TRBD2	TRBJ2-5	TRBV19	TGTGCCAGTAGTTCCGGACTAGCGGGGGGGCTAGAGACCCAGTACTTC	CASSSGLAGGLETQYF
NA	NA	TRBJ2-7	TRBV6-5	TGTGCCAGCAGTTCCAGCACAGGGCCCCCCTACGAGCAGTACTTC	CASSSSTGPPYEQYF
NA	TRBD2	TRBJ2-2	TRBV6-2/TRBV6-3	TGTGCCAGCAGCTTCGGACTAGGGAACACCGGGGAGCTGTTTTTT	CASSFGLGNTGELFF
NA	NA	TRBJ2-3	TRBV5-6	TGTGCCAGCAGCTTGGCCCTAGGGGCGGGCACAGATACGCAGTATTTT	CASSLALGAGTDTQYF
medium-sized	TRBD1	TRBJ1-5	TRBV2	TGTGCCAGCAGGGCAGGGACAGGGGACCATGGGCATCAGCCCCAGCATTTT	CASRAGTGDHGHQPQHF
NA	NA	TRBJ1-6	TRBV27	TGTGCCAGCAGTTTTGCAGGGATTAGTTCCTATAATTCACCCCTCCACTTT	CASSFAGISSYNSPLHF
few	TRBD2	TRBJ2-7	TRBV4-2	TGTGCCAGCAGCCAAGACCAGCGGGGGGATCGCGAGTACTTC	CASSQDQRGDREYF
NA	NA	TRBJ2-1	TRBV5-1	TGCGCCAGCAGCTTAGGGGGGGCTAATGAGCAGTTCTTC	CASSLGGANEQFF
NA	TRBD1	TRBJ2-5	TRBV6-5	TGTGCCAGCAGGACAGGGGGCGGAGGTCAAGAGACCCAGTACTTC	CASRTGGGGQETQYF
NA	TRBD1	TRBJ2-5	TRBV5-1	TGCGCCAGCAGCTTGTCTGGACAGGGGCGCCTCATGGGTACCCAGTACTTC	CASSLSGQGRLMGTQYF
NA	NA	TRBJ1-2	TRBV19	TGTGCCAGTAGTATCGGACCCAATGCGGGCGGCTACACCTTC	CASSIGPNAGGYTF
NA	TRBD2	TRBJ2-1	TRBV5-8	TGTGCCAGCAGCCCTCAGGGCCTAGCGGGAGTGGGTGAGCAGTTCTTC	CASSPQGLAGVGEQFF
NA	TRBD2	TRBJ2-3	TRBV12-5	TGTGCTAGTGGTTCTCCTAGCGGGAGATGGTCTGGGACAGATACGCAGTATTTT	CASGSPSGRWSGTDTQYF
NA	NA	TRBJ1-6	TRBV6-5	TGTGCCAGCAGCTTAAACAGGGATTCACCCCTCCACTTT	CASSLNRDSPLHF
NA	TRBD1	TRBJ1-1	TRBV4-2	TGTGCCAGCAGCCAAGCTCGGACAGGGGCGGGTGGCGACACTGAAGCTTTCTTT	CASSQARTGAGGDTEAFF
NA	TRBD1	TRBJ1-2	TRBV5-4	TGTGCCAGCAGTTTACAGGGGGTCTATGGCTACACCTTC	CASSLQGVYGYTF
NA	NA	TRBJ2-5	TRBV9	TGTGCCAGCAGCGTAGATGACAGCAACCAAGAGACCCAGTACTTC	CASSVDDSNQETQYF
NA	NA	TRBJ1-1	TRBV30	TGTGCCTGGACCATCGGGGGGGGCACTGAAGCTTTCTTT	CAWTIGGGTEAFF
NA	NA	TRBJ1-2	TRBV5-6	TGTGCCAGCAGCCCCGAGGTAGAGGCAAGCGGCTACACCTTC	CASSPEVEASGYTF
NA	NA	TRBJ2-5	TRBV7-9	TGTGCCAGCAGCCGCCAGGGCATAGAGACCCAGTACTTC	CASSRQGIETQYF
NA	NA	TRBJ1-6	TRBV5-6	TGTGCCAGCAGCTTGGGTAACAGTGATTCACCCCTCCACTTT	CASSLGNSDSPLHF
NA	TRBD1	TRBJ1-2	TRBV6-5	TGTGCCAGCAGCCTGGGACAGATCGATGGCTACACCTTC	CASSLGQIDGYTF
NA	NA	TRBJ1-3	TRBV19	TGTGCCAGTAGTATAGGTAGACAGCTCGGAAACACCATATATTTT	CASSIGRQLGNTIYF
NA	TRBD2	TRBJ2-7	TRBV10-3	TGTGCCATCAGTGTGGGCGGGAGGGCCCACGAGCAGTACTTC	CAISVGGRAHEQYF
NA	NA	TRBJ2-5	TRBV7-3	TGTGCCAGCAGCCTCGACCCCTACAGGGTGGAAGGAAAGACCCAGTACTTC	CASSLDPYRVEGKTQYF
NA	TRBD1	TRBJ1-2	TRBV3-1/TRBV3-2	TGTGCCAGCAGCCAAGTCCGACAGGGCTATGGCTACACCTTC	CASSQVRQGYGYTF
NA	NA	TRBJ2-3	TRBV12-5	TGTGCTAGTGGTTTGGGGAGCACTGGGACAGATACGCAGTATTTT	CASGLGSTGTDTQYF
NA	TRBD1	TRBJ2-1	TRBV5-1	TGCGCCAGCAGCCAACCCACAGGGGATGAGCAGTTCTTC	CASSQPTGDEQFF
NA	TRBD1	TRBJ2-3	TRBV27	TGTGCCAGCAGTCTCCGACAGGGGATATTGGCAGATACGCAGTATTTT	CASSLRQGILADTQYF
NA	TRBD2	TRBJ2-3	TRBV7-8	TGTGCCAGCAGTCGGACTAGCGGGGCCACAGATACGCAGTATTTT	CASSRTSGATDTQYF
NA	TRBD1	TRBJ2-3	TRBV27	TGTGCCAGCAGTTTGCACAGGGGAATTGGCACAGATACGCAGTATTTT	CASSLHRGIGTDTQYF
once	NA	TRBJ1-5	TRBV19	TGTGCCAGTAGTATGGGTCTGGTTGAGGGTCAGCCCCAGCATTTT	CASSMGLVEGQPQHF
NA	TRBD1	TRBJ1-2	TRBV4-1	TGCGCCAGCAGCCAGGGACAGGAGGCATGGATGCGGGGCTACACCTTC	CASSQGQEAWMRGYTF
NA	NA	TRBJ2-7	TRBV21-1	TGTGCCAGCAGCAAAGCGCTAGCGGGAGAATGGTACGAGCAGTACTTC	CASSKALAGEWYEQYF
NA	TRBD1	TRBJ2-5	TRBV12-5	TGTGCTAGTGGTTTGCTTACCGGGACAGCCGTCCAAGAGACCCAGTACTTC	CASGLLTGTAVQETQYF
once	NA	TRBJ1-5	TRBV7-2	TGTGCCAGCAGCTTAGGGAACAGTATGAATCAGCCCCAGCATTTT	CASSLGNSMNQPQHF
NA	NA	TRBJ1-3	TRBV29-1	TGCAGCGTTACCCGGGGAGACTCTGGAAACACCATATATTTT	CSVTRGDSGNTIYF
NA	NA	TRBJ1-2	TRBV6-6	TGTGCCAGCAGTTTAGAATTGGGCTACACCTTC	CASSLELGYTF
NA	NA	TRBJ1-1	TRBV5-6	TGTGCCAGCAGCTTGGGTTTAACGGCTGAAGCTTTCTTT	CASSLGLTAEAFF
NA	TRBD1	TRBJ1-2	TRBV6-5	TGTGCCAGCAGGGGACAGAACTATGGCTACACCTTC	CASRGQNYGYTF
NA	NA	TRBJ2-1	TRBV7-2	TGTGCCAGCAGCTTAACATATAGCGATTACAATGAGCAGTTCTTC	CASSLTYSDYNEQFF
NA	NA	TRBJ2-7	TRBV3-1/TRBV3-2	TGTGCCAGCAGCCAGAGGGTGGACGCCTACGAGCAGTACTTC	CASSQRVDAYEQYF
NA	NA	TRBJ1-1	TRBV5-1	TGCGCCAGCAGTCTGCAGGGGAAGAACACTGAAGCTTTCTTT	CASSLQGKNTEAFF
NA	TRBD1	TRBJ1-4	TRBV15	TGTGCCACCAGCAGAGCAGGACAGGGTAAAGAAAAACTGTTTTTT	CATSRAGQGKEKLFF
NA	TRBD2	TRBJ2-2	TRBV4-1	TGCGCCAGCAGATCCGGACTAGCGGGGCGGGTGGGGGAGCTGTTTTTT	CASRSGLAGRVGELFF
NA	TRBD1	TRBJ1-2	TRBV18	TGTGCCAGCTCACCACGACAGGGAGGAAATGGCTACACCTTC	CASSPRQGGNGYTF
NA	NA	TRBJ2-3	TRBV5-1	TGCGCCAGCAGTTATACAGCCGGTGGAGATACGCAGTATTTT	CASSYTAGGDTQYF
NA	NA	TRBJ2-7	TRBV6-5	TGTGCCAGCACTAAAACCGGGGGCTACGAGCAGTACTTC	CASTKTGGYEQYF
NA	TRBD1	TRBJ1-4	TRBV6-5	TGTGCCAGCAGGCAGGGGGCCACTAATGAAAAACTGTTTTTT	CASRQGATNEKLFF
NA	NA	TRBJ1-2	TRBV5-6	TGTGCCAGCAGCATCGGACGGGACTACACCTTC	CASSIGRDYTF
NA	NA	TRBJ2-6	TRBV5-1	TGCGCCAGCAGCTTGGCAGGGACCAACGTCCTGACTTTC	CASSLAGTNVLTF
NA	TRBD1	TRBJ2-2	TRBV19	TGTGCCAGTAGTGGAGACAGGGGGACCGGGGAGCTGTTTTTT	CASSGDRGTGELFF
NA	NA	TRBJ2-2	TRBV7-6	TGTGCCAGCAGCTTGGGGCGGCCGAACACCGGGGAGCTGTTTTTT	CASSLGRPNTGELFF
few	TRBD2	TRBJ2-5	TRBV19	TGTGCCAGTAGACTAGCGGGAGGGGGGCAAGAGACCCAGTACTTC	CASRLAGGGQETQYF
NA	TRBD1	TRBJ1-2	TRBV19	TGTGCCAGTAGTACAGGGGGCGATGGCTACACCTTC	CASSTGGDGYTF
few	NA	TRBJ1-2	TRBV6-5	TGTGCCAGCAATTTAGCAGGGCCCAACTATGGCTACACCTTC	CASNLAGPNYGYTF